The entry below describes one TCR beta chain. As yet, its antigen is unknown. This entry comes from a study of Graves' ophthalmopathy and Graves' hyperthyroidism. Amplification from RNA transcripts yielded the TCR beta CDR3 regions. An opening RT-PCR round employed HTBI primers and preceded a second-round multiplex PCR. TCRdb processed the multiplex PCR reads anew with MiXCR; each CDR3 protein has one entry. The sample has around 1,000,000 distinct CDR3 sequences; about two fifths are singletons. Study conclusions and caveats: Blood shared most expanded thyroid clonotypes above 0.001 frequency.

Trimming shortened V by 8 bases and J by 0 bases, and 17 bases separated the two germline ends. The germline gives CDR1 SGHTA, CDR2 FQGNSA. This CDR3 is 15 amino acids long. This clonotype was obtained from an adult man with Graves' hyperthyroidism. The chain couples TRBV7-2 to TRBJ2-7, with a possible D match to TRBD1 (5 bases). The sequenced sample consisted of peripheral blood or thyroid tissue (not recorded which). This CDR3 reads CASSPFTRDSYEQYF. In DNA form, the CDR3 reads TGTGCCAGCTCACCATTTACCAGGGACTCCTACGAGCAGTACTTC.